The clone carrying this T cell receptor beta chain was recorded at least ten times. The antigen remains unidentified. The TCR beta profiling, which covered VDJ combination and CDR3 sequence, was carried out using genomic DNA as the template. Each CDR3 protein is one row after TCRdb ran MiXCR on the reads. The sample holds about 81,000 distinct CDR3 sequences; 40% to 55% are singletons and the top ten take around 63%. These data come from a study of CD8+CD57+ T cells in acquired aplastic anemia. The overall study: On average, sorted CD4+ and CD8+ cells gave approximately 3.1 ug of DNA. Where healthy donors were concerned, CD4+ cells averaged about 10 million reads.

Whole-study findings and limits: The study identified roughly 31 CD8+ CDR3 sequences shared by patients and controls.

With V trimmed by 0 bases and J by 6 bases, 2 bases remained unmatched. The CDR3 spans 13 residues. Germline CDR1 SGDLS, CDR2 YYNGEE. The receptor comes from a human donor in good health, serving as a control. The chain combines TRBV9 with TRBJ1-2, with 7 bases aligning to TRBD1. The sample consisted of sorted CD4+, CD8+, or CD8+CD57+ T cells (not recorded which) from PBMCs. The CDR3 here is CASSVGQGDGYTF. In DNA form, the CDR3 reads TGTGCCAGCAGCGTAGGACAGGGCGATGGCTACACCTTC. Using reference TRBV9 and TRBJ1-2 for the parts outside the CDR3, the full variable domain is DSGVTQTPKHLITATGQRVTLRCSPRSGDLSVYWYQQSLDQGLQFLIQYYNGEERAKGNILERFSAQQFPDLHSELNLSSLELGDSALYFCASSVGQGDGYTFGSGTRLTVV.